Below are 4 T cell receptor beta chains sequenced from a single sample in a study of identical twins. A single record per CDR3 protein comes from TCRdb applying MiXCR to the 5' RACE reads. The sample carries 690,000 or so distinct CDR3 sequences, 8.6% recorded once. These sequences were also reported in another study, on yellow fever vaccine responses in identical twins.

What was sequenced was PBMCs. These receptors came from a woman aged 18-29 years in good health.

CDR3 nucleotides: TGCGCCAGCACTTTGACGGGGGAAGATACGCAGTATTTT. It encodes CASTLTGEDTQYF. The chain uses TRBV5-1 and TRBJ2-3; possibly TRBD2 for D (6 bases). The CDR3 extends over 13 amino acids. V lost 6 bases to trimming and J lost 5 bases, with 13 bases between them. In germline, CDR1 is SGHRS, CDR2 YFSETQ.

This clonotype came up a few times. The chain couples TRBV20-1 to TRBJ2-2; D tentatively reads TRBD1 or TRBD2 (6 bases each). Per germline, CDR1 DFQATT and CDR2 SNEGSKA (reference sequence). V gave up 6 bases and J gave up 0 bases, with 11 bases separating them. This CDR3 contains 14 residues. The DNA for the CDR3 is TGCAGTGCGGAGGGACACACGAACACCGGGGAGCTGTTTTTT. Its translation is CSAEGHTNTGELFF.

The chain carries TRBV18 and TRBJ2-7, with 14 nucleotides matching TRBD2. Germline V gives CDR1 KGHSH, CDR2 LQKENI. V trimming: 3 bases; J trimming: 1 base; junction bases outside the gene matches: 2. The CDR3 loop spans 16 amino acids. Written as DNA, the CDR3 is TGTGCCAGCTCACCGGGACTAGCGGGGGTATCCTACGAGCAGTACTTC. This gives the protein CASSPGLAGVSYEQYF.

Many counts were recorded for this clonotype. The CDR3 sequence is CASSLTGGPDTQYF. The DNA for the CDR3 is TGTGCCAGCAGCTTAACGGGTGGTCCAGATACGCAGTATTTT. This chain joins TRBV7-3 and TRBJ2-3, with D uncertain. Germline V gene sequence: CDR1 SGHTA, CDR2 FQGTGA. CDR3 length equals 14 residues. The ends were cut back, 0 bases at V and 4 bases at J, with 8 bases in the middle.